The next 27 T cell receptor beta chains were all read from a single sample in a study of T cells after somatic rescue of genetic block. Measured with immunoSEQ multiplex PCR; TCRdb has only the in-frame clones, and not every one. This table has 50,000 to 60,000 clones, approximately 96% appearing once. The sequenced sample consisted of peripheral blood mononuclear cells (PBMCs). The receptors here all came from a child less than two years old.

The chain couples TRBV2 to TRBJ1-5, with D possibly TRBD1 on 6 matching bases. V shed 3 bases and J shed 3 bases, with 9 bases lying between them. CDR1 is SNHLY, CDR2 FYNNEI, per germline. CDR3 size: 14 residues. For the CDR3, the DNA is TGTGCCAGCAGTGACAGGGGCGTCAATCAGCCCCAGCATTTT. Protein product: CASSDRGVNQPQHF.

The chain employs TRBV4-3 and TRBJ1-2; D not resolved. Trimming pared 0 bases from V and 0 bases from J, leaving 17 bases between. The CDR3 is made up of 18 amino acids. Looked up from germline, CDR1 is LGHNA and CDR2 is YSLEER. The CDR3 sequence: CASSQDRWRPPPNYGYTF. The CDR3 DNA reads TGCGCCAGCAGCCAAGATCGGTGGAGGCCGCCTCCTAACTATGGCTACACCTTC.

The chain is built from TRBV9 and TRBJ2-7; 9 bases are a match to TRBD1. Per the germline V gene, CDR1 is SGDLS and CDR2 is YYNGEE. V was pared by 3 bases and J by 7 bases, with 11 bases of the junction left unmatched. The CDR3 sequence is 15 residues long. In nucleotides, the CDR3 is TGTGCCAGCAGCGGGAACCGGGACAGGGCGGGAGAGCAGTACTTC. Amino acids: CASSGNRDRAGEQYF. Drawing the rest from reference TRBV9 and TRBJ2-7, the complete variable domain is DSGVTQTPKHLITATGQRVTLRCSPRSGDLSVYWYQQSLDQGLQFLIQYYNGEERAKGNILERFSAQQFPDLHSELNLSSLELGDSALYFCASSGNRDRAGEQYFGPGTRLTVT.

The genes are TRBV4-2 and TRBJ2-7, with 12 bases aligning to TRBD2. The germline gives CDR1 LGHNA, CDR2 YNFKEQ. Germline trimming cut 0 bases from V and 4 bases from J; bases unmatched to any gene: 1. This CDR3 has 15 amino acids. This chain's CDR3 is CASSQEGTSGYEQYF. The CDR3 coding sequence is TGTGCCAGCAGCCAAGAGGGGACTAGCGGGTACGAGCAGTACTTC.

J is TRBJ2-4 and V is TRBV5-4; 9 nucleotides agree with TRBD2. The germline CDR1 and CDR2 sequences are SGHNT and YYREEE (reference sequence). The CDR3 is made up of 12 amino acids. The V and J ends lost 0 bases and 15 bases, in that order; junction bases with no gene match: 4. The CDR3 here is CASSLGGGLAYF. The CDR3 DNA is TGTGCCAGCAGCTTGGGTGGGGGACTAGCGTACTTC.

The chain employs TRBV7-3 and TRBJ2-1; D is ambiguous. V was trimmed by 1 base and J by 0 bases, leaving 4 bases between them. This CDR3 contains 14 residues. Germline CDR1 is SGHTA and CDR2 is FQGTGA. CDR3 region: CASSLSSSYNEQFF. The CDR3 nucleotides are TGTGCCAGCAGCTTAAGCAGCTCCTACAATGAGCAGTTCTTC.

V is TRBV4-1 and J is TRBJ1-2; the match to TRBD1 covers 9 bases. Germline CDR1 MGHRA, CDR2 YSYEKL. The CDR3 is 16 amino acids. The V and J ends lost 0 bases and 5 bases, in that order; junction bases with no gene match: 7. The CDR3 loop is CASSQEGRQGVYGYTF. CDR3 in DNA: TGCGCCAGCAGCCAAGAAGGAAGACAGGGGGTTTATGGCTACACCTTC.

This clone was found once. V gene TRBV6-5 combines with J gene TRBJ1-1; 7 bases line up with TRBD1. The CDR3 runs 15 residues. Germline trimming cut 6 bases from V and 0 bases from J; bases unmatched to any gene: 7. Germline assignment: CDR1 MNHEY and CDR2 SVGAGI. The CDR3: CASRRRQGMNTEAFF. CDR3 DNA: TGTGCCAGCAGACGCCGACAGGGTATGAACACTGAAGCTTTCTTT.

In its sample, this clone was seen once. This chain connects TRBV5-1 to TRBJ2-2, with 11 bases lining up with TRBD2. This CDR3 has 18 amino acids. With 0 bases clipped from V and 5 bases from J, the junction kept 9 bases outside the gene matches. Germline CDR1 is SGHRS and CDR2 is YFSETQ. The CDR3, as DNA: TGCGCCAGCAGCTTGGTGTCTAGCGGGAGGCTACAGACCGGGGAGCTGTTTTTT. Its protein product is CASSLVSSGRLQTGELFF.

The genes are TRBV6-1 and TRBJ1-5; TRBD1 agrees at 10 bases. Germline loops: CDR1 MNHNS, CDR2 SASEGT. This CDR3 region has 17 residues. V lost 3 bases to trimming and J lost 2 bases; unmatched junction nucleotides: 7. The CDR3 DNA sequence: TGTGCCAGCAGTGACCGGGACAGGGGAAGTCGCAATCAGCCCCAGCATTTT. This codes for CASSDRDRGSRNQPQHF.

The chain has TRBV13 and TRBJ2-4; possible D gene TRBD1, 5 bases. CDR3 length equals 15 residues. Germline loops: CDR1 PRHDT, CDR2 FYEKMQ (reference sequence). With 5 bases removed from V and 0 bases from J, the gap between germline ends came to 11 bases. The CDR3 DNA sequence: TGTGCCAGCAGCGGCCCAGGGTTAGCCAAAAACATTCAGTACTTC. This encodes CASSGPGLAKNIQYF.

The chain carries TRBV12-2 and TRBJ2-3. TRBV12-2 is classified as a pseudogene. CDR3 length: 10 amino acids. DNA of the CDR3: TGTGCAAGTCGCTTAGATACGCAGTATTTT. It encodes CASRLDTQYF.

The gene calls are TRBV7-3 and TRBJ2-6; D ambiguous. Germline V gene sequence: CDR1 SGHTA, CDR2 FQGTGA. The CDR3 has 15 residues. The V gene lost 5 bases and the J gene lost 0 bases, with 8 bases spanning the gap. CDR3 sequence reads: CASSRTSSGANVLTF. The CDR3 bases are TGTGCCAGCAGCCGAACAAGCTCTGGGGCCAACGTCCTGACTTTC.

This chain links TRBV12-1 with TRBJ2-5; the D segment call TRBD2 is taken from the table without a DNA check. TRBV12-1 is flagged as a pseudogene. The CDR3 runs 15 residues. CDR3 in DNA: TGTGCCAGCAGCTGGACTAGCGGGAGGGCAGAGACCCAGTACTTC. Translation gives CASSWTSGRAETQYF.

This sequence joins TRBV7-4 and TRBJ1-5; 7 positions agree with TRBD1. The CDR3 extends over 15 amino acids. The J segment lost 11 bases and the V segment lost 5 bases, leaving 15 bases of the junction unmatched. From germline, CDR1 is SGHVT and CDR2 SQSDAQ. CDR3 residues: CASSTLDRANPAQHF. The CDR3 nucleotides are TGTGCCAGCAGCACTCTAGACAGGGCCAATCCGGCCCAGCATTTT.

This chain joins TRBV28 and TRBJ2-1; 9 positions match TRBD2. This CDR3 has 16 amino acids. After removal of 2 bases from V and 3 bases from J, the junction contained 5 bases not matched to a gene. In germline, CDR1 is MDHEN, CDR2 SYDVKM. The DNA for the CDR3 is TGTGCCAGCAGTTTACAGGGACTAGCAGGCTACAATGAGCAGTTCTTC. Translation gives CASSLQGLAGYNEQFF.

This clone has just one count. The V gene is TRBV27, the J gene TRBJ1-5; D is unclear. CDR3 length: 14 residues. The V gene's germline CDR1 is MNHEY and CDR2 SMNVEV (reference sequence). V dropped 2 bases and J dropped 11 bases, with 16 bases sitting between them. CDR3 in DNA: TGTGCCAGCAGTTTAACAAGGAGGGAATCGGCCCAGCATTTT. It translates to CASSLTRRESAQHF.

The chain carries TRBV19 and TRBJ2-1, with 15 bases aligning to TRBD2. The CDR3 is 15 amino acids. V was pared by 4 bases and J by 7 bases, with 2 bases of the junction left unmatched. CDR1 and CDR2 (germline): LNHDA, SQIVND (reference sequence). In DNA form, the CDR3 reads TGTGCCAGTAGTAAAGGGACTAGCGGGAGGAATGAGCAGTTCTTC. Residues: CASSKGTSGRNEQFF.

This sequence joins TRBV14 and TRBJ1-2, with TRBD1 matching over 9 bases. Trimming removed 5 bases from V and 3 bases from J; junction bases left unmatched: 7. CDR1 and CDR2 from the germline V gene are SGHDN and FVKESK. The CDR3 length is 15 residues. The CDR3 coding sequence is TGTGCCAGCAGCTCTAGACAGGGGGAGTACTATGGCTACACCTTC. This encodes CASSSRQGEYYGYTF.

This sequence joins TRBV27 and TRBJ2-7; 8 nucleotides align to TRBD1. The CDR3 loop spans 15 amino acids. Germline V lookup: CDR1 MNHEY, CDR2 SMNVEV (reference sequence). The junction had 10 bases not matched to a gene; V was cut back by 7 bases and J by 2 bases. The CDR3: CASTRRTGKTYEQYF. The DNA for the CDR3 is TGTGCCAGCACCCGTCGGACAGGGAAGACCTACGAGCAGTACTTC.

V gene TRBV19 combines with J gene TRBJ2-3; the D gene is possibly TRBD2 (6 bases). Per the germline V gene, CDR1 is LNHDA and CDR2 is SQIVND (reference sequence). V was shortened by 3 bases and J by 5 bases, with 15 bases between the two germline ends. This CDR3 has 15 residues. The CDR3 sequence is CASSIPGRFEDTQYF. In DNA, the CDR3 is TGTGCCAGTAGTATCCCGGGGAGGTTCGAAGATACGCAGTATTTT.

The CDR3 coding sequence is TGCGCCAGCAGCCAAGGGACAGGGGGCTTTCGGAACACTGAAGCTTTCTTT. It codes for CASSQGTGGFRNTEAFF. This rearrangement joins TRBV4-3 to TRBJ1-1; 11 bases match TRBD1. The CDR3 runs to 17 residues. Trimming removed 1 base from V and 1 base from J; junction bases left unmatched: 5. Germline V gene data show CDR1 as LGHNA and CDR2 as YSLEER.

V gene TRBV30 combines with J gene TRBJ2-3, with a weak D call TRBD2 (5 bases). Trimming left V 0 bases short and J 4 bases short, with 5 bases between. CDR1 GTSNPN and CDR2 SVGIG come from the germline V gene (reference sequence). This CDR3 is built from 12 residues. The chain's CDR3 is CAWSVLADTQYF. The DNA of the CDR3 is TGTGCCTGGAGTGTACTAGCAGATACGCAGTATTTT.

The chain has TRBV6-4 and TRBJ1-1; TRBD1 is a possible D gene (6 bases). V lost 6 bases, J lost 4 bases, and 6 bases lay in between. CDR1 is MRHNA and CDR2 is SNTAGT in the germline V gene. The CDR3 is made up of 11 amino acids. CDR3 DNA: TGTGCCAGCAGACAGGGCACTGAAGCTTTCTTT. Translating gives CASRQGTEAFF.

This clone was detected only once. The rearrangement joins TRBV5-1 to TRBJ2-1; D tentatively reads TRBD1 or TRBD2 (9 bases each). V lost 6 bases to trimming and J lost 3 bases, with 19 bases between them. The CDR3 totals 16 residues. CDR1 is SGHRS, CDR2 YFSETQ, per germline. The CDR3 sequence: CASNRGLLAGYNEQFF. The CDR3 DNA sequence: TGCGCCAGCAACAGGGGGCTACTAGCGGGCTACAATGAGCAGTTCTTC. The full variable domain, with the rest looked up from reference TRBV5-1 and TRBJ2-1, is KAGVTQTPRYLIKTRGQQVTLSCSPISGHRSVSWYQQTPGQGLQFLFEYFSETQRNKGNFPGRFSGRQFSNSRSEMNVSTLELGDSALYLCASNRGLLAGYNEQFFGPGTRLTVL.

CDR3 DNA: TGTGCCAGCAGTTTATCAGGGGGCTCCGGGGAGCTGTTTTTT. It is translated as CASSLSGGSGELFF. The V call is TRBV28, the J call TRBJ2-2, with 8 bases that match TRBD1. The CDR3 is 14 residues long. J was trimmed by 6 bases and V by 1 base; bases with no gene match: 1. From germline, CDR1 is MDHEN and CDR2 SYDVKM.

This sequence joins TRBV29-1 and TRBJ2-7, with TRBD1 as a possible D gene (5 bases). The CDR3 has 15 amino acids. Trimming took 4 bases from V and 2 from J, leaving 18 bases between them. Germline V CDR1 and CDR2: SQVTM, ANQGSEA. In DNA form, the CDR3 reads TGCAGCGTTGCTCCTAGGGAAGCGACAGCCTACGAGCAGTACTTC. Protein: CSVAPREATAYEQYF.